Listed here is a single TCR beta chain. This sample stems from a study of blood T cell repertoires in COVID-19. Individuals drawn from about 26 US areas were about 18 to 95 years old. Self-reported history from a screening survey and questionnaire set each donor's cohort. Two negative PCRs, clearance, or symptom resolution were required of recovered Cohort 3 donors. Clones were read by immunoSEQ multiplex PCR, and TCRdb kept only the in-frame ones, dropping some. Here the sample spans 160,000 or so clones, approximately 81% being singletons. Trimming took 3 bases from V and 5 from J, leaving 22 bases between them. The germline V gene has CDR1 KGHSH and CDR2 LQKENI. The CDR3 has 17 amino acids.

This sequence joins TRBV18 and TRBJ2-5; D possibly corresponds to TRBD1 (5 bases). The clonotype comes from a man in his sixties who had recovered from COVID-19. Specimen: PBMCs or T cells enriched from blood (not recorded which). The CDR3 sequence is CASSPAQSSRVGETQYF. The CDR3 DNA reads TGTGCCAGCTCACCGGCCCAGTCCTCCAGGGTGGGCGAGACCCAGTACTTC.